This T cell receptor (beta chain) stems from a study of cytomegalovirus exposure and HLA in healthy donors. Whole-study findings and limits: Researchers reported that a few CMV-associated chains were confirmed in vitro as CMV antigen-specific. The study labeled 170 or so TCR beta chains cytomegalovirus-associated. The tendency of first-cohort TCR clusters to co-occur in the 90 to 150 validation repertoires was the finding of a later analysis.

As for this clone: Its antigen is undetermined.

V dropped 1 base and J dropped 6 bases, with 21 bases sitting between them. Germline V lookup: CDR1 SGHRS, CDR2 YFSETQ. The CDR3 totals 17 residues. Profiling relied on immunoSEQ multiplex PCR, and the TCRdb table lists in-frame clones only, not all of them. The sample yields around 220,000 clones, 80% to 90% seen once. This chain connects TRBV5-1 to TRBJ2-3; possibly TRBD1 for D (5 bases). The material sequenced was PBMCs. The sequence was obtained from a woman younger than 35 in good health and CMV-seronegative. The CDR3 protein is CASSLPTPMVSGDTQYF. The CDR3 DNA reads as TGCGCCAGCAGCTTGCCTACGCCCATGGTGTCAGGGGATACGCAGTATTTT. The variable domain in full, with the rest retrieved from reference TRBV5-1 and TRBJ2-3, is KAGVTQTPRYLIKTRGQQVTLSCSPISGHRSVSWYQQTPGQGLQFLFEYFSETQRNKGNFPGRFSGRQFSNSRSEMNVSTLELGDSALYLCASSLPTPMVSGDTQYFGPGTRLTVL.